The subject of this entry is one T cell receptor (beta chain). Its matching antigen is unknown. Healthy individuals who donated bone marrow served as the donors. This entry comes from a study of cytomegalovirus exposure and HLA in healthy donors. Study as a whole: As an earlier analysis found, roughly 180 million T cells yielded approximately 100 million unique TCR beta sequences. General study results and limits: A later analysis found most CMV-associated TCR beta chains apparently HLA-restricted. Analysis was carried out at a later point, and it linked a missense DCLRE1C variant to TCR beta V- and J-gene trimming.

Researchers ran the PCR with 60 Vbeta and 13 Jbeta primers. Profiling relied on immunoSEQ multiplex PCR, and the TCRdb table lists in-frame clones only, not all of them. The data contain about 170,000 clones, 76% of them singletons. Germline CDR1 MNHEY, CDR2 SVGAGI. The CDR3 is 15 amino acids. This rearrangement joins TRBV6-5 to TRBJ2-5, with 9 nucleotides matching TRBD2. Matching the DNA end better, TRBJ2-7 makes the J call doubtful. The specimen sequenced was PBMCs. This receptor was taken from a female donor in good health and CMV-seronegative. CDR3 sequence (DNA): TGTGCCAGCAGTTACTCCCCGACTAGCGGATACGAGCAGTACTTC. Its translation: CASSYSPTSGYEQYF.